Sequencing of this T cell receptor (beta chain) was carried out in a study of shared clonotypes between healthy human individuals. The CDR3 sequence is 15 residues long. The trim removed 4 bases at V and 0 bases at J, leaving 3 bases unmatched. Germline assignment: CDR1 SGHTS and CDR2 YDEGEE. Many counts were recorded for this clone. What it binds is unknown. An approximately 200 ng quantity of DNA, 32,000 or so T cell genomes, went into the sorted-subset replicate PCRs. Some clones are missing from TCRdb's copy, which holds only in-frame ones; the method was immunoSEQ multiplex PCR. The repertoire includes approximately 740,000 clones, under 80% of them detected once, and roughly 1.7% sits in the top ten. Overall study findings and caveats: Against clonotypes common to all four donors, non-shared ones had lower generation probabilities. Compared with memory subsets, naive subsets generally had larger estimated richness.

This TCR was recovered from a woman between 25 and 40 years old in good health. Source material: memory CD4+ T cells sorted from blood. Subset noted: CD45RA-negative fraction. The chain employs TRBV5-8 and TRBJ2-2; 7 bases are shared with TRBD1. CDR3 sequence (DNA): TGTGCCAGCAGCGACGGGACAGCGAACACCGGGGAGCTGTTTTTT. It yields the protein CASSDGTANTGELFF.